The clone carrying this T cell receptor beta chain was found once. This table comes from immunoSEQ multiplex PCR, and its TCRdb copy is limited to in-frame clones, with some not included. The data show approximately 38,000 clones, roughly 90% seen once. The length of the CDR3 is 15 residues. Looked up from germline, CDR1 is SGHRS and CDR2 is YFSETQ. V lost 0 bases and J 1 base, leaving 10 bases between the germline ends. The data were taken from a study of OX40 agonist ivuxolimab in advanced cancers. Study-level information: The dose-escalation cohort had hepatocellular carcinoma, melanoma, renal cell or head and neck cancer.

The rearrangement joins TRBV5-1 to TRBJ1-2; D possibly corresponds to TRBD1 (5 bases). The input for sequencing was CD4+ or CD8+ T cells sorted from blood, taken in a trial of the OX40 agonist ivuxolimab. The TCR originated in an adult with an advanced solid tumor such as melanoma, head and neck, liver or kidney cancer. CDR3 residues: CASSLAEGVNYGYTF. The CDR3, as DNA: TGCGCCAGCAGCTTGGCCGAAGGGGTTAACTATGGCTACACCTTC. Looking up the rest from reference TRBV5-1 and TRBJ1-2 gives the full variable domain: KAGVTQTPRYLIKTRGQQVTLSCSPISGHRSVSWYQQTPGQGLQFLFEYFSETQRNKGNFPGRFSGRQFSNSRSEMNVSTLELGDSALYLCASSLAEGVNYGYTFGSGTRLTVV.